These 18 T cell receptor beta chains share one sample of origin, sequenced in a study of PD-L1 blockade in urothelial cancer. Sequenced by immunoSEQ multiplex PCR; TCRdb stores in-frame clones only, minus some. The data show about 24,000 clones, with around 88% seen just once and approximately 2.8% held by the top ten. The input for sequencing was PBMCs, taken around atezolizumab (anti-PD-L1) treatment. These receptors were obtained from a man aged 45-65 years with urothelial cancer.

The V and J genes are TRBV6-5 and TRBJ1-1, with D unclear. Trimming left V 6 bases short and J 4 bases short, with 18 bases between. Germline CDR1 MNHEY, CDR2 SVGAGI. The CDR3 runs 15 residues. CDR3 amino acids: CASSKTQFRGTEAFF. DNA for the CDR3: TGTGCCAGCAGCAAAACACAGTTTCGGGGCACTGAAGCTTTCTTT.

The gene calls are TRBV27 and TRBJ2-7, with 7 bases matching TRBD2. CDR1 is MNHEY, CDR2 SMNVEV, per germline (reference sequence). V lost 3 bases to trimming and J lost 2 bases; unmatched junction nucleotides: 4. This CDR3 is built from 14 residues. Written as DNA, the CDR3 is TGTGCCAGCAGTTTTGCCGGGGGGACCTACGAGCAGTACTTC. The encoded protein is CASSFAGGTYEQYF.

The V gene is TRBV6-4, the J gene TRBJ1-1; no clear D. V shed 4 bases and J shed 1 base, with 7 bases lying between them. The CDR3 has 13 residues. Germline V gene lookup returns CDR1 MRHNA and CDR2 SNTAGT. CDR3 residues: CASSATWNTEAFF. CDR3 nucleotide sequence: TGTGCCAGCAGTGCAACATGGAACACTGAAGCTTTCTTT.

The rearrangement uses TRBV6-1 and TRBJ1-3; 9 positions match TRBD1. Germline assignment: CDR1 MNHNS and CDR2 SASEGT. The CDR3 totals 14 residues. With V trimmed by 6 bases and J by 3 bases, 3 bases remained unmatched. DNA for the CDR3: TGTGCCAGCAGGGGGACAGGGCGTGGAAACACCATATATTTT. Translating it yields CASRGTGRGNTIYF.

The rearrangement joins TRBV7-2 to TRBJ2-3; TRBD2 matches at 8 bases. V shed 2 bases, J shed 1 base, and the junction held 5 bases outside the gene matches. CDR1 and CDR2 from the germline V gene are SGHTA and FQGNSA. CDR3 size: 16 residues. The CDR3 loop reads CASSLKRGMGTDTQYF. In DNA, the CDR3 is TGTGCCAGCAGCTTAAAGCGGGGGATGGGCACAGATACGCAGTATTTT.

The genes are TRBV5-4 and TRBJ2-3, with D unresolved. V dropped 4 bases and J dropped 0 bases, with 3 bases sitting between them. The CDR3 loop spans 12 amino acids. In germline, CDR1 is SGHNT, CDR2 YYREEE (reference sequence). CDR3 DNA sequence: TGTGCCAGCAGCCCTAGCACAGATACGCAGTATTTT. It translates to CASSPSTDTQYF.

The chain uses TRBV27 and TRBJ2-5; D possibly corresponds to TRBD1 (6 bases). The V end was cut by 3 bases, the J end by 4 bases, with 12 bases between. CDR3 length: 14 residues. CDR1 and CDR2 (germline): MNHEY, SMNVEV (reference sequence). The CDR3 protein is CASSFRGRGETQYF. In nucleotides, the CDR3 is TGTGCCAGCAGTTTCCGGGGCAGGGGAGAGACCCAGTACTTC.

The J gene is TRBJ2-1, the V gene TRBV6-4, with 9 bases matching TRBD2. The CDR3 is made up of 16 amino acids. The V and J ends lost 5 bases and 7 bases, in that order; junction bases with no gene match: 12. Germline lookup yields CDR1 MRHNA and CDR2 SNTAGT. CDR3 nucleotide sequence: TGTGCCAGCAGTTCCACCCCGGGACTAGCCACTAATGAGCAGTTCTTC. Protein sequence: CASSSTPGLATNEQFF.

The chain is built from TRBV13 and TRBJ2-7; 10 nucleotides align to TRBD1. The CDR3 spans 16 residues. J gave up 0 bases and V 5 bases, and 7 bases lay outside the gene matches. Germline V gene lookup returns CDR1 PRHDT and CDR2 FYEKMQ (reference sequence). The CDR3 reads CASSPRGQGTSYEQYF. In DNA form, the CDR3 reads TGTGCCAGCAGCCCACGGGGACAGGGGACCTCCTACGAGCAGTACTTC.

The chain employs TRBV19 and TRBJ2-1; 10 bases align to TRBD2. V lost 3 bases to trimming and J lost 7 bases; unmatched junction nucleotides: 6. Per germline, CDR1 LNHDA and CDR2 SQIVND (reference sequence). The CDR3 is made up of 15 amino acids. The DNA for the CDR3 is TGTGCCAGTAGTATCCCTAGCGGGAGAGAGAATGAGCAGTTCTTC. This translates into CASSIPSGRENEQFF.

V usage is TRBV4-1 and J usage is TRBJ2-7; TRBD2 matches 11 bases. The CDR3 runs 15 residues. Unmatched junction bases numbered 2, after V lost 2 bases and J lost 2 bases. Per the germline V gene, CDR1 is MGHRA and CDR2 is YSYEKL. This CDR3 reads CASSQTTSGTYEQYF. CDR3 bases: TGCGCCAGCAGCCAAACGACTAGCGGGACCTACGAGCAGTACTTC.

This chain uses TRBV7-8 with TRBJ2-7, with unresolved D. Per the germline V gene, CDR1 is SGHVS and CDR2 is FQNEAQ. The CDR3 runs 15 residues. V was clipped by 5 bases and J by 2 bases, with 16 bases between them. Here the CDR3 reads CASSPSETITYEQYF. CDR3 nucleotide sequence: TGTGCCAGCAGCCCGTCGGAGACCATCACCTACGAGCAGTACTTC.

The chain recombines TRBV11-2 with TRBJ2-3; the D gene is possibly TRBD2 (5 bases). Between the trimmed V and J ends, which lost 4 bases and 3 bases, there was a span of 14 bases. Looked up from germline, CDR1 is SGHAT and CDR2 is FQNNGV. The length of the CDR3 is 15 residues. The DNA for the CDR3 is TGTGCCAGCAGCTCCCTCGGTCGGGGTACAGATACGCAGTATTTT. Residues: CASSSLGRGTDTQYF. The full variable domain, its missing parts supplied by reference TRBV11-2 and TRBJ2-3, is EAGVAQSPRYKIIEKRQSVAFWCNPISGHATLYWYQQILGQGPKLLIQFQNNGVVDDSQLPKDRFSAERLKGVDSTLKIQPAKLEDSAVYLCASSSLGRGTDTQYFGPGTRLTVL.

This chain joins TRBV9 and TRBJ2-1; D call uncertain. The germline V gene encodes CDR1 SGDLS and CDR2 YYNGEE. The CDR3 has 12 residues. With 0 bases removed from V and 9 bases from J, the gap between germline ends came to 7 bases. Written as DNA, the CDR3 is TGTGCCAGCAGCGTAGGTGAGATTGAGCAGTTCTTC. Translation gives CASSVGEIEQFF.

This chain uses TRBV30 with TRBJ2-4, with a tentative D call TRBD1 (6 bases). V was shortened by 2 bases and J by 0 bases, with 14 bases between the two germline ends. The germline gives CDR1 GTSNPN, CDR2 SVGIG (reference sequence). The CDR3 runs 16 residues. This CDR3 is CAWSLPGALAKNIQYF. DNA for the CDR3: TGTGCCTGGAGTCTCCCAGGGGCCCTAGCCAAAAACATTCAGTACTTC.

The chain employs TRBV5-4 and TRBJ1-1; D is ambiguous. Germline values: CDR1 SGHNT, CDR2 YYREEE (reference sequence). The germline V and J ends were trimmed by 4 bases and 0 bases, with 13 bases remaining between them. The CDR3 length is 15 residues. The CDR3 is CASSLPGGLNTEAFF. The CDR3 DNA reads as TGTGCCAGCAGCCTACCGGGAGGGTTGAACACTGAAGCTTTCTTT.

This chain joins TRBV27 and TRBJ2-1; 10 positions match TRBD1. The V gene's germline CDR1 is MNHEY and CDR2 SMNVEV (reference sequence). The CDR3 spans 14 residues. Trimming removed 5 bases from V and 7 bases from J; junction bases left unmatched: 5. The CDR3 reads CASSPRQGANEQFF. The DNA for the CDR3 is TGTGCCAGCAGTCCGCGACAGGGGGCGAATGAGCAGTTCTTC.

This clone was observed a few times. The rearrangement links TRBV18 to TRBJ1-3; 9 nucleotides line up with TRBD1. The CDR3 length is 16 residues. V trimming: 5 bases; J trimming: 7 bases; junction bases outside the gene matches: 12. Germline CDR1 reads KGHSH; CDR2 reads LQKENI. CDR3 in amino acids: CASSIGTGSVRNTIYF. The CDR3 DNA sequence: TGTGCCAGCTCAATAGGGACAGGGAGCGTCAGGAACACCATATATTTT.